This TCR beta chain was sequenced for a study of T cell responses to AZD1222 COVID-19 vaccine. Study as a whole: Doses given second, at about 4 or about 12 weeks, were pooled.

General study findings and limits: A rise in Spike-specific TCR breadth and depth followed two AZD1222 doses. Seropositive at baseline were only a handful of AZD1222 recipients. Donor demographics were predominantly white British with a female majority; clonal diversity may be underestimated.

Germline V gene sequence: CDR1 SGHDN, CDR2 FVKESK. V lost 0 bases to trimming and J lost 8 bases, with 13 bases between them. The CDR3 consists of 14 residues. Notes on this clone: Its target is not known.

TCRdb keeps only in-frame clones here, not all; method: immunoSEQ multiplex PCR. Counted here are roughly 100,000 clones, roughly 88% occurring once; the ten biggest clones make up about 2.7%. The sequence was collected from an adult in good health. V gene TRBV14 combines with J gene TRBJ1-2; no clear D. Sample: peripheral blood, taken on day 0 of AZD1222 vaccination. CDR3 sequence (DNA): TGTGCCAGCAGCCAAGAGTGGAGGGAATGGGGCTACACCTTC. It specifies CASSQEWREWGYTF.